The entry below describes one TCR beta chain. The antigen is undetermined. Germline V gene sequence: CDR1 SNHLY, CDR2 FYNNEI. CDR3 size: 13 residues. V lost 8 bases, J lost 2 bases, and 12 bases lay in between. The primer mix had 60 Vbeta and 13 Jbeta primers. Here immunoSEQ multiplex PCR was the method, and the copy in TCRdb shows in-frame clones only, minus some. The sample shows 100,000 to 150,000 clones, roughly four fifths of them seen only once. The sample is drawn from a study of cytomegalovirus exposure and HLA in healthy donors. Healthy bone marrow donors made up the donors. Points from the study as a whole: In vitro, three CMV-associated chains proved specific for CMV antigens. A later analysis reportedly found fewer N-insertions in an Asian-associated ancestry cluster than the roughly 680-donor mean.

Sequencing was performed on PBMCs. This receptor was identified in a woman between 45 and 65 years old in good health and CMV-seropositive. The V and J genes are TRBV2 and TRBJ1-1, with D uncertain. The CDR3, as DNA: TGTGCCAGCGGTAGGGAGATAAACACTGAAGCTTTCTTT. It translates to CASGREINTEAFF. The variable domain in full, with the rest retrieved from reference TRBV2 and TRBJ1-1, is EPEVTQTPSHQVTQMGQEVILRCVPISNHLYFYWYRQILGQKVEFLVSFYNNEISEKSEIFDDQFSVERPDGSNFTLKIRSTKLEDSAMYFCASGREINTEAFFGQGTRLTVV.